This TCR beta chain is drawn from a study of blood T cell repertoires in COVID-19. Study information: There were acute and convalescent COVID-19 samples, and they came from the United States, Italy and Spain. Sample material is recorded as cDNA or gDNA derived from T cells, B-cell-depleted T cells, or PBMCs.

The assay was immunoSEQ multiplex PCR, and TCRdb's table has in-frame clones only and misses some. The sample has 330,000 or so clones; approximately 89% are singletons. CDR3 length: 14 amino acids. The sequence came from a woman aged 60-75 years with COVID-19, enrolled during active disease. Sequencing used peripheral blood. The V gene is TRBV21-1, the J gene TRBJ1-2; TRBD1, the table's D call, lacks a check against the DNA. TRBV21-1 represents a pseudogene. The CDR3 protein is CASRQGGRLSGYTF. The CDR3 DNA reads TGTGCCAGTCGACAGGGGGGCCGACTAAGCGGCTACACCTTC.